This TCR beta chain was captured in a study of coeliac disease. Findings and limits, study-wide: The authors considered this approach unsuitable for unbiased detection of gliadin-specific T cells. Intraepithelial and lamina propria fractions were not highly pure, so cross-contamination was possible. Active celiac intraepithelial and lamina propria samples had lower TRB and TRG clonality than control samples. Most TRB amino acid sequences occurred in only one sample.

Each fraction contributed one roughly 500,000-cell aliquot for sequencing. Of note for this clone: Its antigen remains unidentified.

TCRdb's table, derived via immunoSEQ multiplex PCR, lists solely in-frame clones and lacks some. The repertoire consists of around 4,100 clones, with 66% occurring once and the leading ten covering around 13%. Sequencing input: intraepithelial lymphocytes from the gut. This receptor was taken from a woman aged 18-30 years with active celiac disease.

In DNA, the CDR3 is TGTGCCAGCAGTGAGGTAGCGGGGGGTTCGAACACCGGGGAGCTGTTTTTT. This encodes CASSEVAGGSNTGELFF. The rearrangement links TRBV6-1 to TRBJ2-2; TRBD2 aligns across 10 bases. This CDR3 region has 17 residues. Trimming at V came to 3 bases and at J to 0 bases, leaving 4 bases not matched to a gene. Germline values: CDR1 MNHNS, CDR2 SASEGT.